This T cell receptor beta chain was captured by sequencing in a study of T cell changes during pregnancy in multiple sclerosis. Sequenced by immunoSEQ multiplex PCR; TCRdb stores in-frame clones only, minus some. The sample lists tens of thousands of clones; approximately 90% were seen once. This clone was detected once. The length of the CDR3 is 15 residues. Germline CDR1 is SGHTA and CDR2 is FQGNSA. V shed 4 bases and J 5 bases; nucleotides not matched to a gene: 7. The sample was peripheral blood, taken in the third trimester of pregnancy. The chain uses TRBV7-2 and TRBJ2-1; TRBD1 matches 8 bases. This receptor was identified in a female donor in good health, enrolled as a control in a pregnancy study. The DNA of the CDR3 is TGTGCCAGCAGCTCTGGACAGGGTGCCCACAATGAGCAGTTCTTC. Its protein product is CASSSGQGAHNEQFF.